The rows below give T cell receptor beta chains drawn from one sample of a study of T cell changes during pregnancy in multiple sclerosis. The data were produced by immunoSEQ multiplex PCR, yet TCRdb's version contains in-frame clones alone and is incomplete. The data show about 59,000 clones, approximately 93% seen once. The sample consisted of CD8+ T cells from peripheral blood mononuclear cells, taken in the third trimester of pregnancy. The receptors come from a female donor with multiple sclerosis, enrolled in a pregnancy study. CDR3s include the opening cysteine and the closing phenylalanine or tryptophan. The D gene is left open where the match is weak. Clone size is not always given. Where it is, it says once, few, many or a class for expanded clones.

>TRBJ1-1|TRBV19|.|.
TGTGCCAGCTCTCCGGGGGGAACGAACACTGAAGCTTTCTTT
CASSPGGTNTEAFF
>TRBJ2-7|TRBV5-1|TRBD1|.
TGCGCCAGCAGCCACGGACAGGGGGCCCACGAGCAGTACTTC
CASSHGQGAHEQYF
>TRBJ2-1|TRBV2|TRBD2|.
TGTGCCAGCATGGGGCTAGCGGTAAATGAGCAGTTCTTC
CASMGLAVNEQFF
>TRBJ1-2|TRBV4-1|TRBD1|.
TGCGCCAGCAGCCAAGCCCGGGACAGGGGTTACTATGGCTACACCTTC
CASSQARDRGYYGYTF
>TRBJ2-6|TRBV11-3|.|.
TGTGCCAGCAGCTTAGATCTACAGGGAGTACTGGCTGGGGCCAACGTCCTGACTTTC
CASSLDLQGVLAGANVLTF
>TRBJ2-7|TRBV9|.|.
TGTGCCAGCAGCCCTCGGGACACAGCCTTCGCGCAGTACTTC
CASSPRDTAFAQYF
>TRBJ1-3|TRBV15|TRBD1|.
TGTGCCACCAGCAGTCCGGACAGGGAACCTGGAAACACCATATATTTT
CATSSPDREPGNTIYF
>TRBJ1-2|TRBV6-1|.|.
TGTGCCAGCAGTGATTCCGGACAGACCTATGGCTACACCTTC
CASSDSGQTYGYTF
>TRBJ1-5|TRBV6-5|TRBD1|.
TGTGCCAGCAGTTACAGGGGGCGCGATCAGCCCCAGCATTTT
CASSYRGRDQPQHF
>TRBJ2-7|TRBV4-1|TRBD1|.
TGCGCCAGCAGCCCGAATGACAGGGGGCGTTCAAACGAGCAGTACTTC
CASSPNDRGRSNEQYF
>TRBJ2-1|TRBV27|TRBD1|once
TGTGCCAGCAGTTCAAGGACAGGAACAAACTACAATGAGCAGTTCTTC
CASSSRTGTNYNEQFF
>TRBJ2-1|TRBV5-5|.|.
TGTGCCAGCAGCTTGGAGGACAACTCCTACAATGAGCAGTTCTTC
CASSLEDNSYNEQFF
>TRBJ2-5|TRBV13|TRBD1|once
TGTGCCAGCAGCGAAGGCCGACAGGGCATTACGTACTTC
CASSEGRQGITYF
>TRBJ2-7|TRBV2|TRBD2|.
TGTGCCAGCAGTGAAGAAGCGGGAGGGCCCCTCACCTACGAGCAGTACTTC
CASSEEAGGPLTYEQYF
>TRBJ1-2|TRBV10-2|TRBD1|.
TGCGCCAGCAGTGATGGGACAGTACCGTATGGCTACACCTTC
CASSDGTVPYGYTF
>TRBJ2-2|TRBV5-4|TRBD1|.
TGTGCCAGCAGCTTGTATAGCAGGGGGATTACCGGGGAGCTGTTTTTT
CASSLYSRGITGELFF
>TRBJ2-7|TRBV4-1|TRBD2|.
TGCGCCAGCAGCCAAGACACTAGCGGGAGTAAAAACTACGAGCAGTACTTC
CASSQDTSGSKNYEQYF
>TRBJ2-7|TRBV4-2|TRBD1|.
TGTGCCAGCAGTGCCGACAGGGATGAGCAGTACTTC
CASSADRDEQYF
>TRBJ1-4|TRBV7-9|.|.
TGTGCCAGCAGCTTAAATCCGTCAACTAATGAAAAACTGTTTTTT
CASSLNPSTNEKLFF
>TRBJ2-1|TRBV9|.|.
TGTGCCAGCAGCGCTCGAGGAGTCCCCCACCTCCACAATGAGCAGTTCTTC
CASSARGVPHLHNEQFF
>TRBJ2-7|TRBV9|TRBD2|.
TGTGCCAGCAGCTCCTCTAGCGGGAGGGCCTACGAGCAGTACTTC
CASSSSSGRAYEQYF
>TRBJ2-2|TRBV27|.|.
TGTGCCAGCAGTTCCCGCCCAACATCGTACACCGGGGAGCTGTTTTTT
CASSSRPTSYTGELFF
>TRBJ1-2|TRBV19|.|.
TGTGCCAGTAGGCTCCAGGGCTATGGCTACACCTTC
CASRLQGYGYTF
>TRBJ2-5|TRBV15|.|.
TGTGCCACCAGCAGCCGGGACACATCCCAAGAGACCCAGTACTTC
CATSSRDTSQETQYF
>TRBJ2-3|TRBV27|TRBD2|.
TGTGCCAGCACCCGGGGGCGGGAGGGCAGAGATACGCAGTATTTT
CASTRGREGRDTQYF
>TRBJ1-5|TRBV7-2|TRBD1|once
TGTGCCAGCGGAATAACGGGACAGAATCAGCCCCAGCATTTT
CASGITGQNQPQHF
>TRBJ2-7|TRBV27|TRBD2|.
TGTGCCAGCAGTTTATCGGGAGGGAGACGGTCCTACGAGCAGTACTTC
CASSLSGGRRSYEQYF
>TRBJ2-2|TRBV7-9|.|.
TGTGCCAGCAGCCCTGCCCGCCACGGCACCGGGGAGCTGTTTTTT
CASSPARHGTGELFF
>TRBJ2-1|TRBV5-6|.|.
TGTGCCAGCAGCCGCGGGGAGTGGAGTGAGCAGTTCTTC
CASSRGEWSEQFF
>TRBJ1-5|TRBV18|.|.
TGTGCCAGCCCCTGGCGGGGAGATCAGCCCCAGCATTTT
CASPWRGDQPQHF
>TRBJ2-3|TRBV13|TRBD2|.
TGTGCCAGCAGCTTAAGCGGGGTGGGGACAGATACGCAGTATTTT
CASSLSGVGTDTQYF
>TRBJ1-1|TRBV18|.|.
TGTGCCAGCTCACCACTCTCTTTATCCCCTGAAGCTTTCTTT
CASSPLSLSPEAFF
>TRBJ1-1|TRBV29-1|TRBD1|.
TGCAGCGTTGACCACAGGGGGAACACTGAAGCTTTCTTT
CSVDHRGNTEAFF
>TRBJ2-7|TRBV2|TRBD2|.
TGTGCCAGCAGGGGACTAGCGCTTGAGCAGTACTTC
CASRGLALEQYF
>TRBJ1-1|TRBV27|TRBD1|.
TGTGCCAGCGGCAGGGGACAGGGGGTTACTGAAGCTTTCTTT
CASGRGQGVTEAFF
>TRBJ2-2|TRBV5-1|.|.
TGCGCCAGCAGCGCTCTTTTCCTACCCGGGGAGCTGTTTTTT
CASSALFLPGELFF
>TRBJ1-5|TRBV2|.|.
TGTGCCAGCAAGTGGGGGGGTCAGCCCCAGCATTTT
CASKWGGQPQHF
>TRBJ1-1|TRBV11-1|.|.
TGTGCCAGCAGCTTATTAGGGGCGCGTGACACTGAAGCTTTCTTT
CASSLLGARDTEAFF
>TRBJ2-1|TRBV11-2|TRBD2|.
TGTGCCAGCAGCCAACGACTAGCGGGAGATCCCTACAATGAGCAGTTCTTC
CASSQRLAGDPYNEQFF
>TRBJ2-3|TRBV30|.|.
TGTGCCTGGAGTGCAGTCCTAGGCACAGATACGCAGTATTTT
CAWSAVLGTDTQYF
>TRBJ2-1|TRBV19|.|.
TGTGCCAGTAGTATAGGCCTAGTTGGTGAGCAGTTCTTC
CASSIGLVGEQFF
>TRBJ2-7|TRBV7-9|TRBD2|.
TGTGCCAGCAGCTTAGCGGGTAGCGGGAAGGACGAGCAGTACTTC
CASSLAGSGKDEQYF
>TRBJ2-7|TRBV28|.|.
TGTGCCAGCAGTTCTGTGTACGAGCAGTACTTC
CASSSVYEQYF
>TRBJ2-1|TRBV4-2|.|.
TGTGCCAGCAGCCTCGGGGGAGCGGGCGGCGGGAATGAGCAGTTCTTC
CASSLGGAGGGNEQFF
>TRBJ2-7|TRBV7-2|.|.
TGTGCCAGCAGCTTATTGGGACACACCTACGAGCAGTACTTC
CASSLLGHTYEQYF
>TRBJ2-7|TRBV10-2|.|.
TGCGCCAGCTCTTACAGTACCTACGAGCAGTACTTC
CASSYSTYEQYF
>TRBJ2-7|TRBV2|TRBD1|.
TGTGCCAGCAGCCAGGGGGCCTACGAGCAGTACTTC
CASSQGAYEQYF
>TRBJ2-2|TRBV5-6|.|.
TGTGCCAGCAGCTTTTCCCGCACCGGGGAGCTGTTTTTT
CASSFSRTGELFF
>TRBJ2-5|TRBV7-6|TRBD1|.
TGTGCCAGCAGCCGAGCCGCCTTGGGACAGGCGAACCAAGAGACCCAGTACTTC
CASSRAALGQANQETQYF
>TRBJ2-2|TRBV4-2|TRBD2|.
TGTGCCAGCAGCCAAGATGGGGCGGGAGAGGACACCGGGGAGCTGTTTTTT
CASSQDGAGEDTGELFF
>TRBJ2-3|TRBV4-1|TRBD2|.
TGCGCCAGCAGCCAAGCGTTAGTAGCGGGAGTATCTAGCACAGATACGCAGTATTTT
CASSQALVAGVSSTDTQYF
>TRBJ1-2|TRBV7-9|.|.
TGTGCCAGCAGCCCCCACTATGACCCCCGGGGCTACACCTTC
CASSPHYDPRGYTF
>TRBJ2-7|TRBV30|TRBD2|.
TGTGCCTGGAGTGGAGGGAGGGCCTTCAACGAGCAGTACTTC
CAWSGGRAFNEQYF
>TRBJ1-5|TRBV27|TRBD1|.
TGTGCCAGCAGTCACAGGGGAAGTAATCAGCCCCAGCATTTT
CASSHRGSNQPQHF
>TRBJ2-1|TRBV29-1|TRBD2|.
TGCAGCGTTGGGGGGGGTAGCGGGTTCAACTCCTACAATGAGCAGTTCTTC
CSVGGGSGFNSYNEQFF
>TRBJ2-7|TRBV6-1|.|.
TGTGCCAGCAGTGCGGGAGAGACCTACGAGCAGTACTTC
CASSAGETYEQYF
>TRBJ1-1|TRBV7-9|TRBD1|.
TGTGCCAGCAGCCCGGACAGGGGAGCGGACACTGAAGCTTTCTTT
CASSPDRGADTEAFF
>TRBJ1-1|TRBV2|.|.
TGTGCCAGCCCCCGGAGCGTCAACACTGAAGCTTTCTTT
CASPRSVNTEAFF
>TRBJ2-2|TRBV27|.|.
TGTGCCAGTCGAGGCGACCGGCAGATTAACACCGGGGAGCTGTTTTTT
CASRGDRQINTGELFF